This T cell receptor (beta chain) was profiled in a study of cytomegalovirus exposure and HLA in healthy donors. Study-wide findings and caveats: Later examination showed HLA-associated TCR beta chains had greater clonal expansion than equally common others. Under in vitro conditions, three CMV-associated chains were confirmed as specific for CMV antigens.

Primers for the PCR totalled 60 Vbeta and 13 Jbeta. Sequenced by immunoSEQ multiplex PCR; TCRdb stores in-frame clones only, minus some. The sample has 150,000 to 200,000 clones; roughly 78% are singletons. Concerning this clone itself: The antigen remains unidentified.

Trimming cost V 0 bases and J 1 base, with 5 bases left between them. The germline CDR1 and CDR2 sequences are SGHRS and YFSETQ. The CDR3 loop spans 13 amino acids. The sequence was collected from a woman in her forties or fifties in good health and CMV-seropositive. Sample: PBMCs. The chain couples TRBV5-1 to TRBJ2-7; D remains ambiguous. CDR3 region: CASSLDPSYEQYF. Here the CDR3 DNA reads TGCGCCAGCAGCTTGGATCCTTCCTACGAGCAGTACTTC.